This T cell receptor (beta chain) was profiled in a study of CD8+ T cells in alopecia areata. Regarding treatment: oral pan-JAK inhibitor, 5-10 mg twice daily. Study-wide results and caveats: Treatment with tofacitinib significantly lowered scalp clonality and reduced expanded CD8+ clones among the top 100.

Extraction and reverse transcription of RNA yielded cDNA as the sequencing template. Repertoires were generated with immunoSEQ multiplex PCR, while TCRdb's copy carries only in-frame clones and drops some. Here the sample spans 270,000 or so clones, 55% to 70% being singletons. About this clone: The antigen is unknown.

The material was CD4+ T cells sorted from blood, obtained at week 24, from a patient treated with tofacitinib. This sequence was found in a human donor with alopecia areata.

For the CDR3, the DNA is TGCGCCAGCAGCTTGCTTGGTGAGCAGTTCTTC. Protein: CASSLLGEQFF. This chain links TRBV5-1 with TRBJ2-1, with no clear D. Germline CDR1 SGHRS, CDR2 YFSETQ. The CDR3 runs 11 residues. V was pared by 1 base and J by 9 bases, with 5 bases between.